This TCR beta chain was captured by sequencing in a study of T-cell reconstitution after alpha-beta-depleted transplantation in children. This CDR3 is 15 amino acids long. Deletions cut 4 bases from V and 7 bases from J, with 18 bases between. Germline V gene lookup returns CDR1 SGDLS and CDR2 YYNGEE. Researchers prepared the TCRbeta library using unique molecular identifiers, the study reports. One entry per CDR3 protein results from TCRdb running MiXCR on the PCR reads. The sample lists some 400,000 distinct CDR3 sequences; around 21% were seen once. The chain employs TRBV9 and TRBJ2-1; maybe TRBD2 (7 bases). The TCR comes from a human donor who donated a stem cell graft to a child with acute myeloid leukemia. Sequenced here: PBMCs from the stem cell graft donor, sampled from the stem cell graft. CDR3 region: CASSQGGAALNEQFF. Written as DNA, the CDR3 is TGTGCCAGCAGCCAAGGGGGGGCAGCTTTAAATGAGCAGTTCTTC.